The 13 T cell receptor beta chains below all came from one sample that was sequenced in a study of shared clonotypes between healthy human individuals. The data were produced by immunoSEQ multiplex PCR, yet TCRdb's version contains in-frame clones alone and is incomplete. The sample lists approximately 2.5 million clones; under 95% were seen once. The material sequenced was naive CD4+ T cells from PBMCs. As to subset: CD45RA+ positively selected. These receptors were obtained from a man between 18 and 29 years old in good health. Some clones in this sample may be carry-over from other donors' samples.

The J gene is TRBJ2-2, the V gene TRBV11-1, with D maybe TRBD1 (5 bases). CDR1 SGHAT and CDR2 FQDESV come from the germline V gene (reference sequence). Trimming removed 10 bases at V and 7 bases at J, with 16 bases between. This CDR3 is built from 13 residues. DNA of the CDR3: TGTGCCACCTCGCAGGGTGTGGGCGGGGAGCTGTTTTTT. Amino acid sequence: CATSQGVGGELFF.

This clone was recorded once. Written as DNA, the CDR3 is TGTGCCAGCAGTTACTCGGCTAGCGGACAAGAGACCCAGTACTTC. Its protein is CASSYSASGQETQYF. The chain uses TRBV6-5 and TRBJ2-5, with 7 bases identical to TRBD2. After removal of 0 bases from V and 2 bases from J, the junction contained 3 bases not matched to a gene. Germline CDR1 and CDR2: MNHEY and SVGAGI. The CDR3 loop spans 15 amino acids.

This clone has a single count. CDR3 region: CASSTHVGGGTGYHEQYF. The DNA of the CDR3 is TGTGCCAGTAGTACTCATGTGGGGGGCGGGACAGGGTACCACGAGCAGTACTTC. The rearrangement uses TRBV19 and TRBJ2-7; 9 nucleotides match TRBD1. Looked up from germline, CDR1 is LNHDA and CDR2 is SQIVND (reference sequence). V lost 4 bases to trimming and J lost 5 bases; unmatched junction nucleotides: 18. The CDR3 runs to 18 residues.

This chain joins TRBV2 and TRBJ2-7, with D maybe TRBD1 (6 bases). Germline V CDR1 and CDR2: SNHLY, FYNNEI. Trimming shortened V by 6 bases and J by 6 bases, and 15 bases separated the two germline ends. CDR3 length: 13 residues. Here the CDR3 reads CASSPTGFGEQYF. As DNA, the CDR3 is TGTGCCAGCAGCCCAACAGGGTTTGGCGAGCAGTACTTC.

The chain is built from TRBV2 and TRBJ2-3; 11 bases map to TRBD2. Trimming removed 7 bases from V and 5 bases from J; junction bases left unmatched: 8. Germline CDR1 and CDR2: SNHLY and FYNNEI. The CDR3 loop spans 15 amino acids. CDR3 DNA sequence: TGTGCCAGCACGCTAGCGGGAGGACCGATAGATACGCAGTATTTT. It specifies CASTLAGGPIDTQYF.

This chain connects TRBV4-3 to TRBJ1-6; maybe TRBD1 (5 bases). V was cut by 0 bases and J by 10 bases, with 16 bases left in between. CDR1 is LGHNA, CDR2 YSLEER, per germline. The CDR3 has 16 amino acids. The CDR3: CASSQEGDQLGSPLHF. For the CDR3, the DNA is TGCGCCAGCAGCCAAGAGGGGGACCAGCTGGGCTCACCCCTCCACTTT.

This chain joins TRBV28 and TRBJ1-5; 8 bases match TRBD1. Germline loops: CDR1 MDHEN, CDR2 SYDVKM. The CDR3 is made up of 16 amino acids. V lost 6 bases to trimming and J lost 4 bases; unmatched junction nucleotides: 11. The DNA of the CDR3 is TGTGCCAGCAGACTCGGACAGGGTGGGGCGAATCAGCCCCAGCATTTT. It encodes CASRLGQGGANQPQHF.

The V gene is TRBV7-2, the J gene TRBJ1-1; D perhaps matches TRBD1 (5 bases). The length of the CDR3 is 14 residues. The germline V gene has CDR1 SGHTA and CDR2 FQGNSA. V shed 4 bases and J shed 6 bases, with 15 bases lying between them. This chain's CDR3 is CASSSKRRTPEAFF. CDR3 nucleotide sequence: TGTGCCAGCAGCTCTAAACGCAGGACACCTGAAGCTTTCTTT.

The chain joins TRBV15 to TRBJ1-5, with 9 bases identical to TRBD1. This CDR3 is 16 amino acids long. CDR1 and CDR2 (germline): LNHNV, YYDKDF (reference sequence). With 5 bases clipped from V and 2 bases from J, the junction kept 7 bases outside the gene matches. The CDR3 DNA is TGTGCCACCAGCCCTGGGGACAGGGTAGGCAATCAGCCCCAGCATTTT. Its translation is CATSPGDRVGNQPQHF.

In this sample, this clone turned up once. The chain joins TRBV29-1 to TRBJ2-2, with D perhaps assigned TRBD1 or TRBD2 (5 bases each). CDR1 and CDR2 (germline): SQVTM, ANQGSEA. V was trimmed by 7 bases and J by 0 bases, leaving 12 bases between them. This CDR3 is built from 14 residues. The CDR3 nucleotides are TGCAGCGGTGGGGGTTACACGAACACCGGGGAGCTGTTTTTT. Translating it yields CSGGGYTNTGELFF.

This sequence joins TRBV6-1 and TRBJ1-5; D possibly corresponds to TRBD1 (5 bases). Trimming shortened V by 3 bases and J by 2 bases, and 11 bases separated the two germline ends. The CDR3 consists of 15 residues. From germline, CDR1 is MNHNS and CDR2 SASEGT. The CDR3 sequence: CASSDPRDGNQPQHF. CDR3 DNA: TGTGCCAGCAGTGATCCCAGGGATGGCAATCAGCCCCAGCATTTT.

The chain links TRBV6-1 to TRBJ2-2; 13 nucleotides match TRBD2. The CDR3 totals 17 residues. Germline V lookup: CDR1 MNHNS, CDR2 SASEGT. J gave up 2 bases and V 4 bases, and 4 bases lay outside the gene matches. CDR3 residues: CASSGTSGSGNTGELFF. CDR3 in DNA: TGTGCCAGCAGTGGGACTAGCGGGAGTGGAAACACCGGGGAGCTGTTTTTT.

The chain has TRBV9 and TRBJ2-4; D gene unclear. Germline CDR1 reads SGDLS; CDR2 reads YYNGEE. Trimming took 0 bases from V and 1 from J, leaving 8 bases between them. This CDR3 has 15 residues. The CDR3 nucleotides read TGTGCCAGCAGCGTAGAAAGTGGGGCCAAAAACATTCAGTACTTC. Residues: CASSVESGAKNIQYF. The complete variable domain, with remaining parts taken from reference TRBV9 and TRBJ2-4, reads DSGVTQTPKHLITATGQRVTLRCSPRSGDLSVYWYQQSLDQGLQFLIQYYNGEERAKGNILERFSAQQFPDLHSELNLSSLELGDSALYFCASSVESGAKNIQYFGAGTRLSVL.